One and the same sample provided the 21 T cell receptor beta chains below, sequenced in a study of siplizumab effects on memory and regulatory T cells. The repertoire was sequenced with immunoSEQ multiplex PCR; TCRdb's copy has only in-frame clones and lacks some. The sample holds about 100,000 clones, about 95% seen once. The sample comprised non-Treg CD4+ T cells sorted from blood. All receptors derive from a human donor in good health.

This sequence joins TRBV5-1 and TRBJ2-3; D unresolved. V was clipped by 5 bases and J by 6 bases, with 10 bases between them. The CDR3 is made up of 12 amino acids. Germline-derived CDR1 and CDR2 are SGHRS and YFSETQ. The CDR3 DNA reads as TGCGCCAGCAGTATCGAAGCGGATACGCAGTATTTT. Translation: CASSIEADTQYF.

This chain joins TRBV10-3 and TRBJ1-2; possible D gene TRBD1, 6 bases. CDR3 length: 15 residues. Trimming left V 4 bases short and J 3 bases short, with 15 bases between. CDR1 is ENHRY, CDR2 SYGVKD, per germline. CDR3 in DNA: TGTGCCATCAGTGCAAGTAGGGGGGCAGACTATGGCTACACCTTC. This codes for CAISASRGADYGYTF.

The chain carries TRBV29-1 and TRBJ2-1, with TRBD2 as a possible D gene (6 bases). The CDR3 loop spans 11 amino acids. Trimming shortened V by 7 bases and J by 9 bases, and 13 bases separated the two germline ends. Per germline, CDR1 SQVTM and CDR2 ANQGSEA. The CDR3 sequence is CSGGDRGEQFF. The CDR3 nucleotides are TGCAGCGGGGGGGATCGTGGTGAGCAGTTCTTC.

This sequence joins TRBV18 and TRBJ1-5; 7 bases are a match to TRBD1. The CDR3 has 14 residues. The junction had 3 bases not matched to a gene; V was cut back by 4 bases and J by 3 bases. Germline V CDR1 and CDR2: KGHSH, LQKENI. CDR3 protein: CASSLGTDNQPQHF. The CDR3 coding sequence is TGTGCCAGCTCACTTGGGACAGACAATCAGCCCCAGCATTTT.

The J gene is TRBJ2-5, the V gene TRBV7-3; maybe TRBD2 (6 bases). There are 13 residues in the CDR3. The V gene lost 1 base and the J gene lost 4 bases, with 7 bases spanning the gap. From germline, CDR1 is SGHTA and CDR2 FQGTGA. DNA for the CDR3: TGTGCCAGCAGCTTAAACGGGGGAGAGACCCAGTACTTC. Protein sequence: CASSLNGGETQYF.

This clone was observed a single time. The chain carries TRBV28 and TRBJ2-1; no clear D. Per germline, CDR1 MDHEN and CDR2 SYDVKM. The CDR3 totals 10 residues. Trimming removed 8 bases from V and 8 bases from J, with 7 bases in between. CDR3: CASSDDEQFF. CDR3 DNA: TGTGCCAGCTCGGACGATGAGCAGTTCTTC.

V gene TRBV4-1 combines with J gene TRBJ1-5, with 10 nucleotides matching TRBD1. V shed 2 bases, J shed 3 bases, and the junction held 4 bases outside the gene matches. The germline V gene encodes CDR1 MGHRA and CDR2 YSYEKL. This CDR3 spans 16 amino acids. CDR3 amino acids: CASSQPTGGHNQPQHF. DNA for the CDR3: TGCGCCAGCAGCCAACCGACAGGGGGCCACAATCAGCCCCAGCATTTT.

This chain joins TRBV30 and TRBJ2-7; D uncertain. Deletions cut 4 bases from V and 7 bases from J, with 17 bases between. The CDR3 has 13 residues. CDR1 GTSNPN and CDR2 SVGIG come from the germline V gene (reference sequence). The CDR3 nucleotides read TGTGCCTGGAACTCACGCCCGGGTGGGGAGCAGTACTTC. It is translated as CAWNSRPGGEQYF.

The J gene is TRBJ1-3, the V gene TRBV7-2, with no clear D. Germline values: CDR1 SGHTA, CDR2 FQGNSA. Trimming took 1 base from V and 4 from J, leaving 8 bases between them. The CDR3 loop spans 14 amino acids. CDR3 amino acids: CASSLEGRGNTIYF. CDR3 nucleotides: TGTGCCAGCAGCTTAGAAGGCAGGGGAAACACCATATATTTT.

The chain recombines TRBV19 with TRBJ2-7; D is possibly TRBD1 (5 bases). CDR3 length equals 15 residues. Germline CDR1 and CDR2: LNHDA and SQIVND (reference sequence). The germline V and J ends were trimmed by 3 bases and 2 bases, with 14 bases remaining between them. Here the CDR3 reads CASSIEGARTYEQYF. In DNA form, the CDR3 reads TGTGCCAGTAGTATTGAAGGGGCACGTACCTACGAGCAGTACTTC.

The CDR3 protein is CASSRGGGYQPQHF. The CDR3 DNA is TGTGCCAGCAGCCGAGGGGGGGGCTATCAGCCCCAGCATTTT. The chain joins TRBV7-8 to TRBJ1-5, with D possibly TRBD1 on 6 matching bases. Germline CDR1 is SGHVS and CDR2 is FQNEAQ. The V end lost 5 bases, the J end lost 5 bases, and 13 bases lay between the germline ends. The CDR3 is made up of 14 amino acids.

The rearrangement links TRBV29-1 to TRBJ1-1, with D hard to call. V was clipped by 2 bases and J by 3 bases, with 7 bases between them. The CDR3 totals 12 residues. Germline V lookup: CDR1 SQVTM, CDR2 ANQGSEA. The DNA for the CDR3 is TGCAGCGTTGAACCAAGGGACACTGAAGCTTTCTTT. This translates into CSVEPRDTEAFF.

The chain couples TRBV5-1 to TRBJ2-3, with 10 nucleotides matching TRBD2. The CDR3 consists of 15 residues. V gave up 1 base and J gave up 5 bases; unmatched junction bases: 4. The germline V gene has CDR1 SGHRS and CDR2 YFSETQ. The CDR3 sequence: CASSLQREGQDTQYF. The CDR3 coding sequence is TGCGCCAGCAGCTTGCAGCGGGAGGGCCAAGATACGCAGTATTTT.

This chain uses TRBV6-6 with TRBJ2-7; TRBD2 agrees at 11 bases. The germline gives CDR1 MNHNY, CDR2 SVGAGI (reference sequence). Trimming removed 2 bases from V and 7 bases from J; junction bases left unmatched: 7. The CDR3 is 15 residues long. CDR3 amino acids: CASSYGTGLAGEQYF. The CDR3 DNA is TGTGCCAGCAGTTACGGGACTGGACTAGCGGGTGAGCAGTACTTC.

This chain links TRBV18 with TRBJ2-7; TRBD2 agrees at 7 bases. Germline loops: CDR1 KGHSH, CDR2 LQKENI. V gave up 6 bases and J gave up 6 bases; unmatched junction bases: 11. This CDR3 region has 14 residues. CDR3 DNA sequence: TGTGCCAGCTCCCCCAACCGGGACTACTTCGAGCAGTACTTC. Its protein product is CASSPNRDYFEQYF.

V is TRBV5-5 and J is TRBJ2-7; 8 bases align to TRBD1. The CDR3 runs 15 residues. Germline CDR1 reads SGHKS; CDR2 reads YYEKEE (reference sequence). With 7 bases clipped from V and 5 bases from J, the junction kept 14 bases outside the gene matches. The CDR3 protein is CASRPAGTGNNEQYF. The CDR3 DNA sequence: TGTGCCAGCCGACCCGCCGGGACAGGAAATAACGAGCAGTACTTC.

In DNA, the CDR3 is TGCGCCAGCAGTGTAAGGGGCACAGATACGCAGTATTTT. Translating it yields CASSVRGTDTQYF. The chain couples TRBV10-1 to TRBJ2-3; no definite D call. This CDR3 contains 13 residues. Germline values: CDR1 WNHNN, CDR2 SYGVQD (reference sequence). V lost 4 bases and J lost 1, with 6 bases in between.

The chain carries TRBV19 and TRBJ2-1; TRBD2 aligns across 15 bases. This CDR3 is 18 amino acids long. CDR1 is LNHDA and CDR2 is SQIVND in the germline V gene (reference sequence). V was clipped by 3 bases and J by 5 bases; unmatched bases: 8. The CDR3 nucleotides read TGTGCCAGTAGTATTGGACTAGCGGGAGGGCTAAACGACAATGAGCAGTTCTTC. Its translation is CASSIGLAGGLNDNEQFF. Variable domain in full (rest from reference TRBV19 and TRBJ2-1): DGGITQSPKYLFRKEGQNVTLSCEQNLNHDAMYWYRQDPGQGLRLIYYSQIVNDFQKGDIAEGYSVSREKKESFPLTVTSAQKNPTAFYLCASSIGLAGGLNDNEQFFGPGTRLTVL.

This sequence joins TRBV7-3 and TRBJ2-3; 9 bases align to TRBD1. Germline trimming cut 4 bases from V and 12 bases from J; bases unmatched to any gene: 2. CDR3 length: 11 residues. CDR1 is SGHTA and CDR2 is FQGTGA in the germline V gene. CDR3 protein: CASSSGQGQYF. CDR3 DNA sequence: TGTGCCAGCAGCTCGGGACAGGGACAGTATTTT.

This chain joins TRBV2 and TRBJ2-1, with D hard to call. There are 13 residues in the CDR3. V lost 6 bases and J lost 10, with 16 bases in between. Germline V lookup: CDR1 SNHLY, CDR2 FYNNEI. CDR3: CASRIDWGREQFF. The CDR3 DNA reads TGTGCCAGCAGGATCGACTGGGGTCGGGAGCAGTTCTTC.

The V gene is TRBV10-3, the J gene TRBJ2-5, with D perhaps TRBD1 or TRBD2 (7 bases each). The CDR3 loop spans 13 amino acids. Trimming removed 8 bases at V and 5 bases at J, with 15 bases between. CDR1 and CDR2 from the germline V gene are ENHRY and SYGVKD. CDR3 amino acids: CAIGPRGGETQYF. The CDR3 DNA reads TGTGCCATCGGTCCCAGGGGGGGGGAGACCCAGTACTTC.